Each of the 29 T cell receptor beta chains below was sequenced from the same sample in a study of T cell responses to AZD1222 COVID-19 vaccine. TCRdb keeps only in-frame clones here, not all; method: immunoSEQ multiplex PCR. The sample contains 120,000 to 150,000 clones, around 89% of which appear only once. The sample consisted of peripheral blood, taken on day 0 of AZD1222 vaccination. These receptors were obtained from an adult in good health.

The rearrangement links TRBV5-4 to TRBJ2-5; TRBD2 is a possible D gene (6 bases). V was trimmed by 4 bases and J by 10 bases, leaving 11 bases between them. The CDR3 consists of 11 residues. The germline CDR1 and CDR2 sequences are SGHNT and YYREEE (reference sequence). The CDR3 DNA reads TGTGCCAGCAGCCGAGGGGAGGACCAGTACTTC. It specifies CASSRGEDQYF.

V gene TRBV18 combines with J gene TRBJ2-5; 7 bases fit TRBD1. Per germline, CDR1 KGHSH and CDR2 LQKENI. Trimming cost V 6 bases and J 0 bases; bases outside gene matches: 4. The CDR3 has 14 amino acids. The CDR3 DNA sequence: TGTGCCAGCTCGGGACAGCGAAACCAAGAGACCCAGTACTTC. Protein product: CASSGQRNQETQYF.

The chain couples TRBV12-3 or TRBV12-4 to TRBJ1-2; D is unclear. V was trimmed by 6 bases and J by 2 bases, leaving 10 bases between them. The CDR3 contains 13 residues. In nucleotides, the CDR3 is TGTGCCAGCAGCTCACACCAAAACTATGGCTACACCTTC. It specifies CASSSHQNYGYTF.

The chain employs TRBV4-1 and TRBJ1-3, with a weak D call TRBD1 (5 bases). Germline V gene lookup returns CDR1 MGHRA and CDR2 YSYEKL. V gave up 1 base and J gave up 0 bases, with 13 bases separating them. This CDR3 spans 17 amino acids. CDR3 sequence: CASSQVGRARSGNTIYF. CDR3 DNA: TGCGCCAGCAGCCAAGTTGGCAGGGCGCGCTCTGGAAACACCATATATTTT.

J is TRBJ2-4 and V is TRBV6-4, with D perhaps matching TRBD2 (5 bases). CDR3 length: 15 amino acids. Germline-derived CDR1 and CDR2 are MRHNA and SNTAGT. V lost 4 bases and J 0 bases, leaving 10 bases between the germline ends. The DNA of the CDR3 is TGTGCCAGCAGTGTGGTCGGAGGAGCCAAAAACATTCAGTACTTC. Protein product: CASSVVGGAKNIQYF.

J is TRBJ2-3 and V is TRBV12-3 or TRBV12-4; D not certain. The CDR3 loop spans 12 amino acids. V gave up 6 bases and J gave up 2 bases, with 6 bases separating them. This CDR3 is CASSPSTDTQYF. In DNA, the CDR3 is TGTGCCAGCAGCCCTTCCACAGATACGCAGTATTTT.

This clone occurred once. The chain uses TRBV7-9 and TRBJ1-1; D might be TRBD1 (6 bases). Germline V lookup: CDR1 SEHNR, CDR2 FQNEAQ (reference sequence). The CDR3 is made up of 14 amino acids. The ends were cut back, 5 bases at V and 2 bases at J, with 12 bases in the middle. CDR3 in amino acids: CASSDQGRNTEAFF. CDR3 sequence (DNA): TGTGCCAGCAGCGATCAGGGGAGAAACACTGAAGCTTTCTTT.

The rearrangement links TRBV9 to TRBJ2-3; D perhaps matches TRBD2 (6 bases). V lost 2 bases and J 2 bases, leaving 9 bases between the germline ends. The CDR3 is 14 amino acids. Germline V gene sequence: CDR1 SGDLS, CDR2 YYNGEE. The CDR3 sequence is CASSVSRDTDTQYF. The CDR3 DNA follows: TGTGCCAGCAGCGTTTCGCGGGACACAGATACGCAGTATTTT.

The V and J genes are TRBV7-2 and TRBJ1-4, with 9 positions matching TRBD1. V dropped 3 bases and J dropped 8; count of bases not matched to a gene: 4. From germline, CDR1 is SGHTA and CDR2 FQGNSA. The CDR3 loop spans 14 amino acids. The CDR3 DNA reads TGTGCCAGCAGCTTTACAGGGGGCAGCGAAAAACTGTTTTTT. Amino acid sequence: CASSFTGGSEKLFF.

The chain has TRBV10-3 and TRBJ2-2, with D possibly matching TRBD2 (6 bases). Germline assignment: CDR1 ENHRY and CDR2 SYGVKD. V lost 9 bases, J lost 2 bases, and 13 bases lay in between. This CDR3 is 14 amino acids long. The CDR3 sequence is CAMTDYPNTGELFF. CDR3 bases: TGTGCCATGACGGACTACCCAAACACCGGGGAGCTGTTTTTT.

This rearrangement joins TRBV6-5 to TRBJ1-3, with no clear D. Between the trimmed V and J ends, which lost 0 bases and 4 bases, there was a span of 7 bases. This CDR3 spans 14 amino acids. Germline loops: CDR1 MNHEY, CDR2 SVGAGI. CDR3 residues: CASSYSGSGNTIYF. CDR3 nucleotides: TGTGCCAGCAGTTACTCAGGGTCCGGAAACACCATATATTTT.

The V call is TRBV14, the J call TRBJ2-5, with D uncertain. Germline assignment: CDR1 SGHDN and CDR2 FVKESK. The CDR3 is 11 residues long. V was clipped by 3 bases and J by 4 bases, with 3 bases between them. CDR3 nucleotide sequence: TGTGCCAGCAGCCATACAGAGACCCAGTACTTC. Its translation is CASSHTETQYF.

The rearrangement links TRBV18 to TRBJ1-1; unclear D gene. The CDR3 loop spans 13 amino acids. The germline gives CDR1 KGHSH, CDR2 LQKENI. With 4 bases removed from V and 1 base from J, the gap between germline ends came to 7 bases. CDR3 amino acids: CASSQQKNTEAFF. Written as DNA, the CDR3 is TGTGCCAGCTCACAGCAGAAGAACACTGAAGCTTTCTTT. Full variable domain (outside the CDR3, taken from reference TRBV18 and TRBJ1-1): NAGVMQNPRHLVRRRGQEARLRCSPMKGHSHVYWYRQLPEEGLKFMVYLQKENIIDESGMPKERFSAEFPKEGPSILRIQQVVRGDSAAYFCASSQQKNTEAFFGQGTRLTVV.

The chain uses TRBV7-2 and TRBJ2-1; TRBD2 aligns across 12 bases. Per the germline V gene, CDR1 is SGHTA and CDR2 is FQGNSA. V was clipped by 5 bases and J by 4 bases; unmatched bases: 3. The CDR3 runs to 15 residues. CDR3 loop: CASSRTSGVYNEQFF. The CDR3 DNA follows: TGTGCCAGCAGCCGGACTAGCGGGGTGTACAATGAGCAGTTCTTC.

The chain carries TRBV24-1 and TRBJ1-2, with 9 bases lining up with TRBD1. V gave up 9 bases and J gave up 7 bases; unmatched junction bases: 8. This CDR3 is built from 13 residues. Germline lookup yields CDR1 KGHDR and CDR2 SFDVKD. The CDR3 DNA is TGTGCCACCCAAGCTAGGACAGGGGCTGGCTACACCTTC. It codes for CATQARTGAGYTF.

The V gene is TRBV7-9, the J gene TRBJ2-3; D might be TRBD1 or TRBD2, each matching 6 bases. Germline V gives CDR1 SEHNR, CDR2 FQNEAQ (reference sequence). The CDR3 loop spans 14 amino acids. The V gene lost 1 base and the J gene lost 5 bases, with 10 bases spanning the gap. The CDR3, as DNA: TGTGCCAGCAGCTTAGGGGGGGCCGGAGATACGCAGTATTTT. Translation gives CASSLGGAGDTQYF.

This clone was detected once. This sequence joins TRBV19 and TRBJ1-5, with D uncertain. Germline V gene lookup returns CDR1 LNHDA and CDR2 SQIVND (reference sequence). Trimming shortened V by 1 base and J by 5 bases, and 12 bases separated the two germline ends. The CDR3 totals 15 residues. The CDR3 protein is CASSIGYGHDQPQHF. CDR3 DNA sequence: TGTGCCAGTAGTATAGGATACGGGCACGATCAGCCCCAGCATTTT.

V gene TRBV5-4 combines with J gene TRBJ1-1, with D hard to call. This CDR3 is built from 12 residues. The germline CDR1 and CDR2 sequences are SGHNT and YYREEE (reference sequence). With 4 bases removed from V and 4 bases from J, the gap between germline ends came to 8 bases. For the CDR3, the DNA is TGTGCCAGCAGCCCACGAACCACTGAAGCTTTCTTT. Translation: CASSPRTTEAFF.

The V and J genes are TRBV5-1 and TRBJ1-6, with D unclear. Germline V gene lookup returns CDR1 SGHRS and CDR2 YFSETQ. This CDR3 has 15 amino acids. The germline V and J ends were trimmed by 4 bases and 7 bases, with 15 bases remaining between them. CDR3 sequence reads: CASSPTDSGNSPLHF. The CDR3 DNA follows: TGCGCCAGCAGCCCCACGGACTCGGGGAATTCACCCCTCCACTTT. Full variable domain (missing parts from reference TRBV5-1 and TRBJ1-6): KAGVTQTPRYLIKTRGQQVTLSCSPISGHRSVSWYQQTPGQGLQFLFEYFSETQRNKGNFPGRFSGRQFSNSRSEMNVSTLELGDSALYLCASSPTDSGNSPLHFGNGTRLTVT.

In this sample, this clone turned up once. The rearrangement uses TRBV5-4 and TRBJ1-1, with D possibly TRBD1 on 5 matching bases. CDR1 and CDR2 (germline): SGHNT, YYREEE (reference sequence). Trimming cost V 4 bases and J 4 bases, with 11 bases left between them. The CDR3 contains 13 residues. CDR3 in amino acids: CASSRDGVTEAFF. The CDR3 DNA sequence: TGTGCCAGCAGCCGGGACGGGGTCACTGAAGCTTTCTTT.

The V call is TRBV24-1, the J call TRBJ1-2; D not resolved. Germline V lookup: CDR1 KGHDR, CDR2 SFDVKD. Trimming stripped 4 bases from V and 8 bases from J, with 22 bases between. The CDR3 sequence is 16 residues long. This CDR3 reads CATSDFGQRGDWGYTF. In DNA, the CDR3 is TGTGCCACCAGTGACTTCGGGCAGCGCGGGGATTGGGGCTACACCTTC.

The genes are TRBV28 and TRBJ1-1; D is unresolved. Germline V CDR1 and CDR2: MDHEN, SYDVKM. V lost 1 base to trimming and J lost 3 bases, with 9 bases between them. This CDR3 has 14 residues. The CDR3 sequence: CASSLYGADTEAFF. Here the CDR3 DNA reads TGTGCCAGCAGTTTATATGGAGCGGACACTGAAGCTTTCTTT.

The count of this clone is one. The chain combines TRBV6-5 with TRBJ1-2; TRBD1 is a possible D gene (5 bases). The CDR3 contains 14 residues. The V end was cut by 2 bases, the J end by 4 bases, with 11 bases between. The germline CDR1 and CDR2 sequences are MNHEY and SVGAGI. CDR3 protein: CASSYRRQSYGYTF. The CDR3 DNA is TGTGCCAGCAGTTACAGGAGACAGTCCTATGGCTACACCTTC.

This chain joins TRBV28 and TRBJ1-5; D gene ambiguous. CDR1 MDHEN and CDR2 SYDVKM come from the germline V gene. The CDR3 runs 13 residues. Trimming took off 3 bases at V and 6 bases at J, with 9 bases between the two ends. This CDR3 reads CASSFRGVQPQHF. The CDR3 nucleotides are TGTGCCAGCAGTTTTCGTGGTGTTCAGCCCCAGCATTTT.

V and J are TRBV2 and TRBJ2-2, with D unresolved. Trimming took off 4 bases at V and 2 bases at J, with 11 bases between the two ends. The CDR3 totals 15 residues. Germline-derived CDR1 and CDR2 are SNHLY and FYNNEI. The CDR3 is CASSGLGYNTGELFF. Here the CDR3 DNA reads TGTGCCAGCAGTGGCCTTGGTTATAACACCGGGGAGCTGTTTTTT.

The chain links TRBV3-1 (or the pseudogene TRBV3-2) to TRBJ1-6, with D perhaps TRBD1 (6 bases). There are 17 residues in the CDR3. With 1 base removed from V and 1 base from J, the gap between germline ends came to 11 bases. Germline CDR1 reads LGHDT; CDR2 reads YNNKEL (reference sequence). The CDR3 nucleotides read TGTGCCAGCAGCCAAGGAGGGGGGGGTTCCTATAATTCACCCCTCCACTTT. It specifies CASSQGGGGSYNSPLHF.

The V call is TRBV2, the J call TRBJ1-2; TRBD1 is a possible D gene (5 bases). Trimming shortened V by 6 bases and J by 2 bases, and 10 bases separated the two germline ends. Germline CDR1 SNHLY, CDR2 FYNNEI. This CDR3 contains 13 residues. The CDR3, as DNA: TGTGCCAGCAGAAGGGGTAAGAACTATGGCTACACCTTC. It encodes CASRRGKNYGYTF.

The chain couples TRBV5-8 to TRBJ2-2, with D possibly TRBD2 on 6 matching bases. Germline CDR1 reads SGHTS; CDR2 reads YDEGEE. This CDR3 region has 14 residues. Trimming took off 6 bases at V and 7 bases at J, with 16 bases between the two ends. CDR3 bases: TGTGCCAGCACTCGAACGGAGGGGTACGGGGAGCTGTTTTTT. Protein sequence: CASTRTEGYGELFF.

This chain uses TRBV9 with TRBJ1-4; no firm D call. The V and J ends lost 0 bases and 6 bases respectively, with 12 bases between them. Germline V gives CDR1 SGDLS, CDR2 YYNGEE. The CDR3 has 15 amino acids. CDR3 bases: TGTGCCAGCAGCGTAGGCGGACGGTTTGATGAAAAACTGTTTTTT. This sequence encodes CASSVGGRFDEKLFF.